This TCR beta chain was recorded in a study of CD4+ T cells in melanoma. Profiling relied on immunoSEQ multiplex PCR, and the TCRdb table lists in-frame clones only, not all of them. Here the sample spans about 140,000 clones, around 90% being singletons. Germline V gives CDR1 SGHNT, CDR2 YYREEE (reference sequence). The CDR3 has 13 residues. The V gene lost 4 bases and the J gene lost 3 bases, with 10 bases spanning the gap. The clonotype was recovered from a human donor with melanoma. The rearrangement links TRBV5-4 to TRBJ1-1; D is unresolved. The CDR3 DNA reads as TGTGCCAGCAGCGGTGGACGGCACACTGAAGCTTTCTTT. It specifies CASSGGRHTEAFF.